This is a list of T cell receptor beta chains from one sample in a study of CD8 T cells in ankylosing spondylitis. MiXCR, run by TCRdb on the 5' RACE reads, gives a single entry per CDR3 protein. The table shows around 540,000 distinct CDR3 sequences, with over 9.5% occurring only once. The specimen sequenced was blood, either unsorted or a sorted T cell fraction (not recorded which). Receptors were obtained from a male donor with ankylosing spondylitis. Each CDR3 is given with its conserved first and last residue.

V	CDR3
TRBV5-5	CASSWGTSGNTIYF
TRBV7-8	CASSLAENEKLFF
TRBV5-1	CASSRWGLAEETQYF
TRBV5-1	CASSLDVTGSYNEQFF
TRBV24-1	CATSDLQGALSTDTQYF
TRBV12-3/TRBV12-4	CASSPKGTAKNIQYF
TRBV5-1	CASSFSQGGGDTIYF
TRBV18	CASSPRPISWANVLTF
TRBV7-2	CASSFAGLDSPLHF
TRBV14	CASSRHGSGPYNEQFF
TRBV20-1	CSAERTSGIVETQYF
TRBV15	CATSRDNPTGGYTF
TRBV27	CASSLSSGQGAETQYF
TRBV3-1	CASSQDPRGAGYDSPLHF
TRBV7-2	CASSPSGPYEQYF
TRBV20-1	CSADPAGEINEQFF
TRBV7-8	CASSLLGGSPSYEQYF
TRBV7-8	CASSPRDTNQPQHF
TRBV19	CASSIQANTEAFF
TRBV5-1	CASSSRTGGSYEQYF
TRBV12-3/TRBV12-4	CASSYGYGYTF
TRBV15	CATSLGPDNEQFF
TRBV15	CATSTRDRRRDTQYF
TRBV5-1	CASSRGSESSGNTIYF
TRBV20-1	CSAIPGLAAYNEQFF
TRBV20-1	CSADMTGLNTEAFF
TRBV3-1	CASSLPVGETQYF
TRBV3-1	CASSQNRAGTEAFF
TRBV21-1	CARGDDQETQYF
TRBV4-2	CASSQDITSNTGELFF
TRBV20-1	CSARGSSEESVGGLRQYF
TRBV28	CASSLGPSTQYF
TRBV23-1	CAEGQGSYEQYF
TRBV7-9	CASSAPSNTGELFF
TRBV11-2	CASSPGTSGRARRANVLTF
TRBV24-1	CATSDHGLAGVDEQFF
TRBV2	CASSDSFNSGANVLTF
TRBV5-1	CASSPRRVRNTDTQYF
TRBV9	CASSLTTGGTNEKLFF
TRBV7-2	CASSLRTGNTEAFF
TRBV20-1	CSAISLNRGRGYGYTF
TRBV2	CASSSDRGQREQFF
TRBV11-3	CASSTPGTNTEAFF
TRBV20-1	CSARGVANTEAFF